This entry lists 32 T cell receptor beta chains sequenced from one sample in a study of CXCR3-negative and CXCR3-positive naive CD8 T cells. Study-wide points: TRB CDR3 hydrophobicity was greater in CXCR3-positive naive cells than in CXCR3-negative naive cells.

The study made its TRB cDNA libraries by 5' RACE, adding UMI labels. For each CDR3 protein, TCRdb gives one entry from its re-call of the 5' RACE reads, without DNA. The data show 120,000 or so distinct CDR3 sequences, and the top ten clones hold around 0.62%. These receptors lack a known antigen. Source material: naive CXCR3+ CD8+ T cells from blood. Subset indicated: CD45RO-CCR7+CD27+CD95- naive CD8+ T cells expressing CXCR3 (TNR3+). The receptor source for this set is a human donor in good health. Some clones in this sample may be carry-over from other donors' samples.

The rearrangement joins TRBV2 to TRBJ2-1; TCRdb's D call, TRBD2, is unchecked because there is no DNA. In germline, CDR1 is SNHLY, CDR2 FYNNEI. This CDR3 has 16 residues. CDR3 sequence reads: CATLFTGTSGSNEQFF.

This chain links TRBV13 with TRBJ1-1; as DNA is missing, the TRBD1 call by TCRdb cannot be tested. The CDR3 spans 17 residues. Germline lookup yields CDR1 PRHDT and CDR2 FYEKMQ (reference sequence). The chain's CDR3 is CASSLERLGTGNTEAFF.

The chain couples TRBV14 to TRBJ2-1. Germline CDR1 and CDR2: SGHDN and FVKESK. The CDR3 extends over 12 amino acids. CDR3 residues: CASSQVYYEQFF.

J is TRBJ2-7 and V is TRBV5-1. This CDR3 comprises 13 residues. Germline V gives CDR1 SGHRS, CDR2 YFSETQ. The CDR3 sequence: CASSLELYYEQYF.

The chain employs TRBV6-6 and TRBJ2-1; as DNA is missing, the TRBD2 call by TCRdb cannot be tested. This CDR3 has 15 residues. Germline V gives CDR1 MNHNY, CDR2 SVGAGI (reference sequence). This CDR3 is CASSYSLAGDAEQFF.

This sequence joins TRBV4-1 and TRBJ1-2; lacking DNA, the TRBD1 call made by TCRdb goes unchecked. This CDR3 has 15 amino acids. Germline V gene sequence: CDR1 MGHRA, CDR2 YSYEKL. CDR3 sequence reads: CASSVVGGLGYGYTF.

The chain uses TRBV19 and TRBJ1-1. This CDR3 has 12 amino acids. Germline V lookup: CDR1 LNHDA, CDR2 SQIVND (reference sequence). The chain's CDR3 is CASSPGLFEAFF. Full variable domain (missing parts from reference TRBV19 and TRBJ1-1): DGGITQSPKYLFRKEGQNVTLSCEQNLNHDAMYWYRQDPGQGLRLIYYSQIVNDFQKGDIAEGYSVSREKKESFPLTVTSAQKNPTAFYLCASSPGLFEAFFGQGTRLTVV.

The chain is built from TRBV6-6 and TRBJ2-7; the TCRdb call, TRBD2, lacks DNA for checking. The germline V gene encodes CDR1 MNHNY and CDR2 SVGAGI (reference sequence). The length of the CDR3 is 19 residues. Here the CDR3 reads CASNNPAGTSGSPAYEQYF.

This chain uses TRBV7-6 with TRBJ1-1. CDR1 and CDR2 from the germline V gene are SGHVS and FNYEAQ. This CDR3 has 17 residues. The CDR3 spells CASSLASGGEVDTEAFF.

The V and J genes are TRBV6-2 or TRBV6-3 and TRBJ2-7. CDR1 is MNHEY and CDR2 is SVGEGT in the germline V gene. The CDR3 covers 12 residues. CDR3 amino acids: CASSYSSYEQYF.

The J gene is TRBJ1-1, the V gene TRBV13; TCRdb picks TRBD1, but there is no DNA to check that call. CDR1 is PRHDT and CDR2 is FYEKMQ in the germline V gene (reference sequence). The CDR3 runs to 14 residues. CDR3 amino acids: CASSLGRPGTEAFF.

V and J are TRBV28 and TRBJ2-7. The germline gives CDR1 MDHEN, CDR2 SYDVKM. This CDR3 region has 14 residues. The CDR3 reads CASSPRLASYEQYF. Drawing the rest from reference TRBV28 and TRBJ2-7, the complete variable domain is DVKVTQSSRYLVKRTGEKVFLECVQDMDHENMFWYRQDPGLGLRLIYFSYDVKMKEKGDIPEGYSVSREKKERFSLILESASTNQTSMYLCASSPRLASYEQYFGPGTRLTVT.

The rearrangement joins TRBV7-9 to TRBJ2-7; there is no DNA to check the TCRdb D call of TRBD2. This CDR3 region has 14 residues. Germline V gene sequence: CDR1 SEHNR, CDR2 FQNEAQ (reference sequence). Here the CDR3 reads CASSSSGLTYEQYF.

CDR3 protein: CASSPAAGGIYEQYF. This chain connects TRBV7-9 to TRBJ2-7; as DNA is missing, the TRBD2 call by TCRdb cannot be tested. The CDR3 spans 15 residues. Germline CDR1 SEHNR, CDR2 FQNEAQ (reference sequence).

The genes are TRBV7-6 and TRBJ2-6. The germline V gene encodes CDR1 SGHVS and CDR2 FNYEAQ. This CDR3 comprises 16 residues. This CDR3 is CASSLGQLSGANVLTF.

The chain is built from TRBV7-9 and TRBJ1-2. Germline V CDR1 and CDR2: SEHNR, FQNEAQ (reference sequence). The CDR3 length is 14 residues. The CDR3 reads CASSLRELNYGYTF.

The chain has TRBV12-3 or TRBV12-4 and TRBJ2-1. There are 16 residues in the CDR3. The CDR3 reads CASSPTIANIFNEQFF.

This chain links TRBV25-1 with TRBJ1-1; checking the TCRdb D call of TRBD1 is not possible without DNA. Germline assignment: CDR1 MGHDK and CDR2 SYGVNS. The CDR3 extends over 14 amino acids. This chain's CDR3 is CASSKQGANTEAFF.

The CDR3 sequence is CASSKVAYEQYF. This chain joins TRBV21-1 and TRBJ2-7. TRBV21-1 is marked as a pseudogene. The CDR3 loop spans 12 amino acids.

V gene TRBV15 combines with J gene TRBJ1-2; TCRdb calls TRBD1, which cannot be checked without DNA. The CDR3 is 13 residues long. In germline, CDR1 is LNHNV, CDR2 YYDKDF (reference sequence). The CDR3 loop reads CATSTRQAGGYTF.

The gene calls are TRBV7-2 and TRBJ1-1. Per germline, CDR1 SGHTA and CDR2 FQGNSA. The CDR3 totals 13 residues. CDR3 in amino acids: CASSLSGGDEAFF.

The rearrangement links TRBV28 to TRBJ2-3; TCRdb outputs TRBD2, but without DNA this stays unchecked. Per the germline V gene, CDR1 is MDHEN and CDR2 is SYDVKM. This CDR3 has 16 residues. This CDR3 is CASSLLEGALSGTQYF.

This rearrangement joins TRBV7-6 to TRBJ2-7; TCRdb outputs TRBD2, but without DNA this stays unchecked. Germline V lookup: CDR1 SGHVS, CDR2 FNYEAQ. The CDR3 is 15 amino acids. The CDR3 loop reads CASSPTSGSSYEQYF. Complete variable domain (other parts from reference TRBV7-6 and TRBJ2-7): GAGVSQSPRYKVTKRGQDVALRCDPISGHVSLYWYRQALGQGPEFLTYFNYEAQQDKSGLPNDRFSAERPEGSISTLTIQRTEQRDSAMYRCASSPTSGSSYEQYFGPGTRLTVT.

This sequence joins TRBV2 and TRBJ2-1; there is no DNA to check the TCRdb D call of TRBD2. The CDR3 contains 15 residues. Germline loops: CDR1 SNHLY, CDR2 FYNNEI. Here the CDR3 reads CASSHGLALVHEQFF.

The gene calls are TRBV28 and TRBJ2-1; the TRBD1 assignment by TCRdb is unverifiable without DNA. The CDR3 spans 14 residues. Germline lookup yields CDR1 MDHEN and CDR2 SYDVKM. The CDR3 loop is CATLRDRGRDEQFF.

The gene calls are TRBV28 and TRBJ2-1; TCRdb's assignment of TRBD2 cannot be checked, as there is no DNA. The germline CDR1 and CDR2 sequences are MDHEN and SYDVKM. This CDR3 region has 17 residues. CDR3: CASSLYGTSGRVDEQFF.

J is TRBJ2-1 and V is TRBV29-1; TCRdb proposes TRBD2, but this gene call is untestable without DNA. The V gene's germline CDR1 is SQVTM and CDR2 ANQGSEA. This CDR3 is built from 13 residues. CDR3 region: CSGILTSGNEQFF.

The chain uses TRBV7-9 and TRBJ2-1; lacking DNA, the TRBD2 call made by TCRdb goes unchecked. The length of the CDR3 is 17 residues. In germline, CDR1 is SEHNR, CDR2 FQNEAQ (reference sequence). The CDR3 reads CASSLASGTSGVNEQFF.

V is TRBV7-6 and J is TRBJ2-5; as DNA is missing, the TRBD1 call by TCRdb cannot be tested. Germline CDR1 reads SGHVS; CDR2 reads FNYEAQ. The CDR3 contains 15 residues. The chain's CDR3 is CASSLAGQGWVGQYF. The full variable domain, rest sourced from reference TRBV7-6 and TRBJ2-5, is GAGVSQSPRYKVTKRGQDVALRCDPISGHVSLYWYRQALGQGPEFLTYFNYEAQQDKSGLPNDRFSAERPEGSISTLTIQRTEQRDSAMYRCASSLAGQGWVGQYFGPGTRLLVL.

The genes are TRBV19 and TRBJ1-1; TCRdb reports TRBD1, a call that lacks DNA to check it against. The CDR3 loop spans 14 amino acids. CDR1 is LNHDA, CDR2 SQIVND, per germline (reference sequence). This CDR3 reads CASSLTGSGTEAFF. The full variable domain, completed using reference TRBV19 and TRBJ1-1, is DGGITQSPKYLFRKEGQNVTLSCEQNLNHDAMYWYRQDPGQGLRLIYYSQIVNDFQKGDIAEGYSVSREKKESFPLTVTSAQKNPTAFYLCASSLTGSGTEAFFGQGTRLTVV.

This chain links TRBV15 with TRBJ2-3; as DNA is missing, the TRBD2 call by TCRdb cannot be tested. Germline CDR1 is LNHNV and CDR2 is YYDKDF (reference sequence). The CDR3 contains 16 residues. CDR3 in amino acids: CATSRDPNGATDTQYF. Filled out from reference TRBV15 and TRBJ2-3, the complete variable domain reads DAMVIQNPRYQVTQFGKPVTLSCSQTLNHNVMYWYQQKSSQAPKLLFHYYDKDFNNEADTPDNFQSRRPNTSFCFLDIRSPGLGDTAMYLCATSRDPNGATDTQYFGPGTRLTVL.

CDR3: CASSYTGGTYEQYF. This chain links TRBV5-1 with TRBJ2-7. The CDR3 has 14 amino acids. Per germline, CDR1 SGHRS and CDR2 YFSETQ.